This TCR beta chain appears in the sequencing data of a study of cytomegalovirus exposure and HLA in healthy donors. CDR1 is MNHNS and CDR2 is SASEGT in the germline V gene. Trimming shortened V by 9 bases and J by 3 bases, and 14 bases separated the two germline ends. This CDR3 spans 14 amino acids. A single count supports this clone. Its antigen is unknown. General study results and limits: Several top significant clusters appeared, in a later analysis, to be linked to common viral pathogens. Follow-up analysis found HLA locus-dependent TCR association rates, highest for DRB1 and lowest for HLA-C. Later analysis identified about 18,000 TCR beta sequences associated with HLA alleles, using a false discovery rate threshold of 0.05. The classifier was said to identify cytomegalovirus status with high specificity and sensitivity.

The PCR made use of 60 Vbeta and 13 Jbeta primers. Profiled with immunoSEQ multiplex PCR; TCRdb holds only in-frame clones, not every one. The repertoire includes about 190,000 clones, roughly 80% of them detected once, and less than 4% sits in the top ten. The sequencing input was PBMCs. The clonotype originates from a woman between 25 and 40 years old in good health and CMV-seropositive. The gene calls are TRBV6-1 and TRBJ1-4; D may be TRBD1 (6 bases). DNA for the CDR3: TGTGCCAGTACAGGGTTGGGGGCTAATGAAAAACTGTTTTTT. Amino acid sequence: CASTGLGANEKLFF.